This T cell receptor beta chain originates from a study of Ad26.COV2.S vaccination and SARS-CoV-2 variants. Data came from immunoSEQ multiplex PCR; TCRdb stores just in-frame clones and leaves some out. Of roughly 180,000 clones listed, approximately 88% are singletons. The J segment lost 13 bases and the V segment lost 3 bases, leaving 11 bases of the junction unmatched. Per the germline V gene, CDR1 is SGHVS and CDR2 is FQNEAQ. This CDR3 spans 15 amino acids. As concerns this clone: Its antigen is currently unknown.

Overall study results and limits: Spike-specific CD8+ and CD4+ T cell responses reportedly showed substantial breadth after vaccination. Analyses of TCR breadth and depth may have underestimated total T cell responses.

The chain joins TRBV7-8 to TRBJ2-1; 11 bases fit TRBD2. Sequencing used peripheral blood, obtained after recovery from COVID-19. This TCR came from a human donor who had recovered from COVID-19. The CDR3 loop reads CASSFPGLADPGQFF. DNA for the CDR3: TGTGCCAGCAGCTTTCCGGGACTAGCGGACCCCGGACAGTTCTTC.